The 26 T cell receptor beta chains in this list originate from one sample, sequenced in a study of T cell changes during pregnancy in multiple sclerosis. Libraries were prepared by immunoSEQ multiplex PCR; TCRdb keeps only in-frame clonotypes and omits some of them. The sample includes under 50,000 clones, 92% of them seen just once. Material: CD4+ T cells from peripheral blood mononuclear cells, obtained in the first trimester of pregnancy. Receptors originate from a female donor with multiple sclerosis, enrolled in a pregnancy study.

V gene TRBV15 combines with J gene TRBJ1-1; D is perhaps TRBD1 (6 bases). Germline values: CDR1 LNHNV, CDR2 YYDKDF (reference sequence). The CDR3 has 16 residues. Trimming shortened V by 0 bases and J by 2 bases, and 13 bases separated the two germline ends. Written as DNA, the CDR3 is TGTGCCACCAGCAGAGACGCGACAGGTCTTAACACTGAAGCTTTCTTT. It encodes CATSRDATGLNTEAFF.

This clone was observed a single time. V gene TRBV28 combines with J gene TRBJ2-5; 10 bases are shared with TRBD2. The CDR3 totals 19 residues. The germline V gene encodes CDR1 MDHEN and CDR2 SYDVKM. V shed 3 bases and J 4 bases; nucleotides not matched to a gene: 17. The DNA for the CDR3 is TGTGCCAGCAGTTTTGGGGCCGGGCTAGCGGGAGTGGGTCGAGAGACCCAGTACTTC. This encodes CASSFGAGLAGVGRETQYF. Combining the CDR3 with reference TRBV28 and TRBJ2-5 gives the whole variable domain DVKVTQSSRYLVKRTGEKVFLECVQDMDHENMFWYRQDPGLGLRLIYFSYDVKMKEKGDIPEGYSVSREKKERFSLILESASTNQTSMYLCASSFGAGLAGVGRETQYFGPGTRLLVL.

The CDR3 DNA reads TGTGCCAGCAGCTCGACAGGGAACGGGGAGCTGTTTTTT. Its translation is CASSSTGNGELFF. This chain joins TRBV11-2 and TRBJ2-2; 7 nucleotides match TRBD1. This CDR3 spans 13 amino acids. V dropped 4 bases and J dropped 7; count of bases not matched to a gene: 3. CDR1 SGHAT and CDR2 FQNNGV come from the germline V gene.

V and J are TRBV6-1 and TRBJ2-3; TRBD1 is a possible D gene (6 bases). CDR3 length: 12 amino acids. The V end lost 7 bases, the J end lost 7 bases, and 12 bases lay between the germline ends. CDR1 is MNHNS, CDR2 SASEGT, per germline. The CDR3 DNA follows: TGTGCCAGCACCCCGAGGGGGTATACGCAGTATTTT. Translating it yields CASTPRGYTQYF.

The chain joins TRBV5-1 to TRBJ1-2, with TRBD1 identical over 7 bases. With V trimmed by 0 bases and J by 8 bases, 7 bases remained unmatched. Germline loops: CDR1 SGHRS, CDR2 YFSETQ. The CDR3 extends over 14 amino acids. The CDR3: CASSLGRQGGGYTF. Here the CDR3 DNA reads TGCGCCAGCAGCTTGGGACGACAGGGTGGAGGCTACACCTTC.

The chain recombines TRBV5-1 with TRBJ2-5, with a weak D call TRBD1 (7 bases). Germline V gene data show CDR1 as SGHRS and CDR2 as YFSETQ. V dropped 4 bases and J dropped 2 bases, with 12 bases sitting between them. The CDR3 length is 14 residues. The chain's CDR3 is CASSGRTGQETQYF. Written as DNA, the CDR3 is TGCGCCAGCAGCGGGAGGACAGGACAAGAGACCCAGTACTTC. The whole variable domain, filled in from reference TRBV5-1 and TRBJ2-5, reads KAGVTQTPRYLIKTRGQQVTLSCSPISGHRSVSWYQQTPGQGLQFLFEYFSETQRNKGNFPGRFSGRQFSNSRSEMNVSTLELGDSALYLCASSGRTGQETQYFGPGTRLLVL.

V and J are TRBV6-5 and TRBJ2-7, with 7 bases identical to TRBD2. Per the germline V gene, CDR1 is MNHEY and CDR2 is SVGAGI. J gave up 2 bases and V 8 bases, and 9 bases lay outside the gene matches. The CDR3 is made up of 14 amino acids. DNA of the CDR3: TGTGCCAGCGCTCTTGGCGGGAGACCCTACGAGCAGTACTTC. This encodes CASALGGRPYEQYF.

The gene calls are TRBV6-1 and TRBJ2-7, with D perhaps TRBD2 (6 bases). V was clipped by 6 bases and J by 3 bases, with 15 bases between them. Germline lookup yields CDR1 MNHNS and CDR2 SASEGT. CDR3 length: 14 amino acids. As DNA, the CDR3 is TGTGCCAGCAGGAACCCTGGGGGGAGCTACGAGCAGTACTTC. This codes for CASRNPGGSYEQYF.

This clone was counted once. V and J are TRBV9 and TRBJ2-5; weak D call: TRBD1 (5 bases). The CDR3 runs to 15 residues. V dropped 0 bases and J dropped 2 bases, with 11 bases sitting between them. In germline, CDR1 is SGDLS, CDR2 YYNGEE. The CDR3, as DNA: TGTGCCAGCAGCGTAGCTCCCAGGGATCAAGAGACCCAGTACTTC. Translation gives CASSVAPRDQETQYF. Complete variable domain (other parts from reference TRBV9 and TRBJ2-5): DSGVTQTPKHLITATGQRVTLRCSPRSGDLSVYWYQQSLDQGLQFLIQYYNGEERAKGNILERFSAQQFPDLHSELNLSSLELGDSALYFCASSVAPRDQETQYFGPGTRLLVL.

The sample holds a few counts of this clone. CDR3 residues: CASSALGQTFANTGELFF. CDR3 DNA: TGTGCCAGCAGTGCTCTAGGACAGACGTTCGCGAACACCGGGGAGCTGTTTTTT. The chain employs TRBV7-6 and TRBJ2-2; weak D call: TRBD1 (6 bases). V was pared by 6 bases and J by 0 bases, with 20 bases between. Germline V gives CDR1 SGHVS, CDR2 FNYEAQ. This CDR3 spans 18 amino acids.

The rearrangement joins TRBV28 to TRBJ2-1, with 9 bases aligning to TRBD1. Germline V gene lookup returns CDR1 MDHEN and CDR2 SYDVKM. The CDR3 runs 13 residues. J was trimmed by 7 bases and V by 10 bases; bases with no gene match: 8. The CDR3: CATRDRVGNEQFF. CDR3 sequence (DNA): TGTGCCACCCGGGACAGGGTGGGAAATGAGCAGTTCTTC.

This chain uses TRBV7-2 with TRBJ1-2, with D possibly being TRBD1 (6 bases). V lost 5 bases and J lost 2, with 9 bases in between. This CDR3 contains 13 residues. Germline V gives CDR1 SGHTA, CDR2 FQGNSA. As DNA, the CDR3 is TGTGCCAGCAGCCGTGGACAGAACTATGGCTACACCTTC. It yields the protein CASSRGQNYGYTF.

The V call is TRBV4-2, the J call TRBJ2-1; 10 nucleotides match TRBD2. With 1 base clipped from V and 3 bases from J, the junction kept 3 bases outside the gene matches. CDR3 length equals 16 residues. Per the germline V gene, CDR1 is LGHNA and CDR2 is YNFKEQ. CDR3 sequence (DNA): TGTGCCAGCAGCCAAGGAGCGGGAGGGCTCTACAATGAGCAGTTCTTC. This codes for CASSQGAGGLYNEQFF.

The chain links TRBV9 to TRBJ2-2; the match to TRBD2 covers 12 bases. CDR1 and CDR2 (germline): SGDLS, YYNGEE. Unmatched junction bases numbered 3, after V lost 2 bases and J lost 4 bases. This CDR3 spans 16 amino acids. The CDR3 bases are TGTGCCAGCAGCGTCTTACTAGCGGGAGGCACCGGGGAGCTGTTTTTT. Residues: CASSVLLAGGTGELFF. Looking up the rest from reference TRBV9 and TRBJ2-2 gives the full variable domain: DSGVTQTPKHLITATGQRVTLRCSPRSGDLSVYWYQQSLDQGLQFLIQYYNGEERAKGNILERFSAQQFPDLHSELNLSSLELGDSALYFCASSVLLAGGTGELFFGEGSRLTVL.

The chain has TRBV2 and TRBJ1-1; TRBD1 matches 8 bases. There are 15 residues in the CDR3. In germline, CDR1 is SNHLY, CDR2 FYNNEI. Germline trimming cut 6 bases from V and 1 base from J; bases unmatched to any gene: 7. Here the CDR3 reads CASSARQGPNTEAFF. The DNA of the CDR3 is TGTGCCAGCAGCGCTAGACAGGGGCCGAACACTGAAGCTTTCTTT.

This chain uses TRBV9 with TRBJ2-7; D unclear. Trimming stripped 1 base from V and 0 bases from J, with 11 bases between. This CDR3 comprises 15 residues. CDR1 is SGDLS and CDR2 is YYNGEE in the germline V gene. The CDR3 reads CASSVSDLSSYEQYF. CDR3 bases: TGTGCCAGCAGCGTAAGTGACTTATCCTCCTACGAGCAGTACTTC.

The rearrangement uses TRBV10-3 and TRBJ1-4; D is uncertain. The CDR3 extends over 12 amino acids. Trimming took off 5 bases at V and 13 bases at J, with 14 bases between the two ends. The germline V gene has CDR1 ENHRY and CDR2 SYGVKD. The DNA of the CDR3 is TGTGCCATCAGTCAACCCCAGGCCAGACTGTTTTTT. This translates into CAISQPQARLFF.

The CDR3 sequence: CASSYRGVSMGNEQFF. CDR3 nucleotide sequence: TGTGCCAGCAGTTACCGCGGGGTCTCAATGGGTAATGAGCAGTTCTTC. The chain links TRBV6-5 to TRBJ2-1; possibly TRBD2 for D (6 bases). V lost 2 bases and J 7 bases, leaving 18 bases between the germline ends. Germline assignment: CDR1 MNHEY and CDR2 SVGAGI. The CDR3 runs 16 residues.

The rearrangement joins TRBV4-1 to TRBJ2-7; TRBD1 agrees at 8 bases. The CDR3 totals 16 residues. The V gene end was trimmed by 2 bases and the J gene end by 0 bases; junction bases not matched to a gene: 6. Germline V lookup: CDR1 MGHRA, CDR2 YSYEKL. The CDR3 coding sequence is TGCGCCAGCAGCCAAACACTCCAGGGGGCCTCCTACGAGCAGTACTTC. Residues: CASSQTLQGASYEQYF.

V gene TRBV2 combines with J gene TRBJ2-1, with D maybe TRBD1 (5 bases). This CDR3 comprises 12 residues. Trimming shortened V by 5 bases and J by 7 bases, and 9 bases separated the two germline ends. From germline, CDR1 is SNHLY and CDR2 FYNNEI. CDR3 sequence reads: CASSNQGNEQFF. The CDR3 DNA is TGTGCCAGCAGTAACCAGGGAAATGAGCAGTTCTTC.

V usage is TRBV6-6 and J usage is TRBJ2-7; tentatively, D is TRBD1 (6 bases). Per the germline V gene, CDR1 is MNHNY and CDR2 is SVGAGI (reference sequence). The CDR3 extends over 13 amino acids. Trimming removed 8 bases at V and 1 base at J, with 12 bases between. CDR3 amino acids: CASGRGISYEQYF. DNA for the CDR3: TGTGCCAGCGGCAGGGGCATATCCTACGAGCAGTACTTC.

The chain employs TRBV11-2 and TRBJ2-2, with D perhaps TRBD2 (6 bases). CDR1 and CDR2 from the germline V gene are SGHAT and FQNNGV. This CDR3 region has 16 residues. The V end was cut by 1 base, the J end by 0 bases, with 9 bases between. CDR3 region: CASSLGASANTGELFF. The CDR3 coding sequence is TGTGCCAGCAGCTTAGGGGCTAGCGCGAACACCGGGGAGCTGTTTTTT.

The sample holds one count of this clone. The chain recombines TRBV6-4 with TRBJ2-3, with a tentative D call TRBD1 (6 bases). Looked up from germline, CDR1 is MRHNA and CDR2 is SNTAGT. Trimming stripped 6 bases from V and 6 bases from J, with 19 bases between. The CDR3 extends over 15 amino acids. CDR3 sequence reads: CASSPGEFGIDTQYF. Here the CDR3 DNA reads TGTGCCAGCAGCCCAGGGGAGTTTGGGATCGATACGCAGTATTTT.

The chain recombines TRBV2 with TRBJ1-4; 7 bases agree with TRBD1. Germline V gives CDR1 SNHLY, CDR2 FYNNEI. The CDR3 runs to 16 residues. Losses at the gene ends were 6 bases for V and 4 bases for J; bases not matched to a gene: 11. Written as DNA, the CDR3 is TGTGCCAGCAGATCACATGTTGGGACAGTTAATGAAAAACTGTTTTTT. This sequence encodes CASRSHVGTVNEKLFF.

This chain links TRBV7-2 with TRBJ2-7; 9 positions agree with TRBD1. The CDR3 consists of 19 residues. V trimming: 1 base; J trimming: 2 bases; junction bases outside the gene matches: 15. Germline assignment: CDR1 SGHTA and CDR2 FQGNSA. The DNA for the CDR3 is TGTGCCAGCAGCTTAGGCTCTCTGGGACAGGGTATCCCTCCCTACGAGCAGTACTTC. This translates into CASSLGSLGQGIPPYEQYF.

This chain links TRBV29-1 with TRBJ2-7; a weak D match, TRBD2 (6 bases). Germline V gene sequence: CDR1 SQVTM, CDR2 ANQGSEA. The CDR3 is 12 amino acids. Trimming pared 4 bases from V and 3 bases from J, leaving 10 bases between. CDR3 DNA: TGCAGCGTTGCACAGACTAGCTACGAGCAGTACTTC. Protein: CSVAQTSYEQYF.